This TCR beta chain was sequenced for a study of T cell repertoires in cytomegalovirus infection. Study-level information: Indications of both CMV infection and matching HLA type were provided by public TCR beta signatures. The study's findings and limits: Using cumulative public TCR beta family frequency, the authors identified those who carried CMV together with the relevant HLA. In two of eight donors, the top clonotype was HLA-C-restricted CMV-specific.

In TCRdb, the reads were re-called with MiXCR into one record per CDR3 protein. The repertoire holds 630,000 or so distinct CDR3 sequences, with approximately 25% as singletons. Details on this clonotype: Its target is not known.

Sequencing was done on a sample of CD8+ T cells from PBMCs. The TCR comes from a human donor in good health (CMV status not recorded). Some clones in this sample may be carry-over from other donors' samples.

The CDR3 coding sequence is TGCGCCAGCAGCTTTGACAGCGCTCAGAACACTGAAGCTTTCTTT. Translated: CASSFDSAQNTEAFF. The chain joins TRBV5-1 to TRBJ1-1; a possible D gene is TRBD1 (5 bases). The V gene lost 2 bases and the J gene lost 1 base, with 12 bases spanning the gap. The length of the CDR3 is 15 residues. Germline V lookup: CDR1 SGHRS, CDR2 YFSETQ.